The sample holds a few counts of the clone carrying this T cell receptor beta chain. Its antigen is unidentified. The CDR3 sequence is 15 residues long. Trimming left V 7 bases short and J 5 bases short, with 18 bases between. The germline V gene encodes CDR1 SNHLY and CDR2 FYNNEI. These data belong to a study of identical twins. Study conclusions and caveats: Researchers reported weaker excess twin sharing in beta out-of-frame sequences. Invariant MAIT and iNKT cells may have partly biased zero-insertion analyses. The abundant beta clonotypes from cord blood had fewer insertions, and memory repertoires had none of this.

Unique molecular identifiers were present on the cDNA, which also gained a universal primer site by template switching. TCRdb re-derived calls from the 5' RACE reads in MiXCR, one entry per CDR3 protein. Found here are a few hundred thousand distinct CDR3 sequences, 12% to 15% of them singletons; the top ten hold more than 0.4%. The same specimen was also included in a second study, on yellow fever vaccine responses in identical twins.

The specimen sequenced was CD4+ T cells sorted from blood. The chain recombines TRBV2 with TRBJ2-1; D is ambiguous. The clonotype comes from a woman aged 18-30 years in good health. Here the CDR3 DNA reads TGTGCCAGCAAGCTAAATTGGATCGGCGACAATGAGCAGTTCTTC. It codes for CASKLNWIGDNEQFF.